Given below is one T cell receptor beta chain in context. This specimen comes from a study of shared clonotypes between healthy human individuals. Background on the study: A couple of women and a few men aged 18 to 49 served as donors.

The assay used deep level. Using immunoSEQ multiplex PCR, the repertoire was profiled, and TCRdb retains in-frame clones only, with some absent. Among around 1.1 million clones, approximately 80% were seen once, and the ten largest hold 0.55% to 0.7%. Germline values: CDR1 LGHNA, CDR2 YSLEER. V lost 2 bases and J lost 1, with 18 bases in between. This CDR3 is 18 amino acids long. The receptor's source is a man aged 18 to 29 in good health. Some clones in this sample may be carry-over from other donors' samples. This rearrangement joins TRBV4-3 to TRBJ1-3; D is unclear. The sequenced sample was memory CD4+ T cells from PBMCs. Indicated subset: CD45RA-negative fraction. CDR3 amino acids: CASSQPRLEPLSGNTIYF. The CDR3 DNA reads as TGCGCCAGCAGCCAACCTAGGTTGGAGCCTCTATCTGGAAACACCATATATTTT.